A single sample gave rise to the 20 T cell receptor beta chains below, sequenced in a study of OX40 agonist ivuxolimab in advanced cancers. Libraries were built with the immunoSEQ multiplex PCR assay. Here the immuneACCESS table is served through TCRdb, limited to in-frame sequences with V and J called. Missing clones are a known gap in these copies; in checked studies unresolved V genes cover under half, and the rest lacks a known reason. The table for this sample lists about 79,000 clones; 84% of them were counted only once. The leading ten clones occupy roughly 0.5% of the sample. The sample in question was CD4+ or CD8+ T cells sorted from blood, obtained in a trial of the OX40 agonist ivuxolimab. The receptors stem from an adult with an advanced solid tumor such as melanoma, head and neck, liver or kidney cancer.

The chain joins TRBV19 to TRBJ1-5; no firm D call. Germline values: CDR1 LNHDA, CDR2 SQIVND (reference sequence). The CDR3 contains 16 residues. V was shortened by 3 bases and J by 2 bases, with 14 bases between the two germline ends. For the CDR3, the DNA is TGTGCCAGTAGTATGATCGGCAGCCGGGGCAATCAGCCCCAGCATTTT. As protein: CASSMIGSRGNQPQHF.

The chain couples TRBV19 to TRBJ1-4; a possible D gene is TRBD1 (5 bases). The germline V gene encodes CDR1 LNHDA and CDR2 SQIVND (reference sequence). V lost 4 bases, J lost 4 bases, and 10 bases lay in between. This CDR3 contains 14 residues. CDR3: CASSNRDLNEKLFF. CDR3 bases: TGTGCCAGTAGTAACCGGGACCTTAATGAAAAACTGTTTTTT.

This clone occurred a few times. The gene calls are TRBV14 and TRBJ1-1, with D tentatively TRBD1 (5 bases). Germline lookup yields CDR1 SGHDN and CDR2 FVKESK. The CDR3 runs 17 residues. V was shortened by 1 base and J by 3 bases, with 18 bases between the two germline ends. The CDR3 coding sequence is TGTGCCAGCAGCCAAGTAAAGTCCAGCTGGGGGGACACTGAAGCTTTCTTT. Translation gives CASSQVKSSWGDTEAFF. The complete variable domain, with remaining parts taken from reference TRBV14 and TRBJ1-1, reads EAGVTQFPSHSVIEKGQTVTLRCDPISGHDNLYWYRRVMGKEIKFLLHFVKESKQDESGMPNNRFLAERTGGTYSTLKVQPAELEDSGVYFCASSQVKSSWGDTEAFFGQGTRLTVV.

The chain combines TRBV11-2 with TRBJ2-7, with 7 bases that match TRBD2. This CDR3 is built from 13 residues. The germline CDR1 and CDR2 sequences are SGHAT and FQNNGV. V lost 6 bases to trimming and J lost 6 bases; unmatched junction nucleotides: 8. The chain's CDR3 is CASSKGLAVEQYF. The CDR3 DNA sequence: TGTGCCAGCAGTAAAGGGCTAGCGGTCGAGCAGTACTTC.

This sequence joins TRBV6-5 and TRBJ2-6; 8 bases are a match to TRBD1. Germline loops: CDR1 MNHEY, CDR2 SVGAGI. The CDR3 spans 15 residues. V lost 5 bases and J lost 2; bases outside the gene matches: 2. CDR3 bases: TGTGCCAGCAGTCAGACAGGGGCTGGGGCCAACGTCCTGACTTTC. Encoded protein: CASSQTGAGANVLTF.

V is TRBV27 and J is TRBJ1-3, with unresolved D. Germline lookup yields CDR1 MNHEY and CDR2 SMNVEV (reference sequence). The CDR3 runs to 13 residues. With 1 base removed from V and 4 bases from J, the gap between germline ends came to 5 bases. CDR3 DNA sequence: TGTGCCAGCAGTTTATTTGCCGGAAACACCATATATTTT. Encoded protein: CASSLFAGNTIYF.

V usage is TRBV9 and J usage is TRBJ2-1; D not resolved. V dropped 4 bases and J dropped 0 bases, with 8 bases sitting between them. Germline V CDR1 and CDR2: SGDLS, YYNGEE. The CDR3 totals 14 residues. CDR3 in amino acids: CASSFSSSYNEQFF. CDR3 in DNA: TGTGCCAGCAGCTTTTCCAGCTCCTACAATGAGCAGTTCTTC.

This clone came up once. DNA of the CDR3: TGTGCCAGCAGCATTGCTCCGGGGGAGCAGTTCTTC. It specifies CASSIAPGEQFF. This chain connects TRBV11-2 to TRBJ2-1; a possible D gene is TRBD2 (5 bases). The length of the CDR3 is 12 residues. V was pared by 5 bases and J by 10 bases, with 12 bases between. The germline gives CDR1 SGHAT, CDR2 FQNNGV.

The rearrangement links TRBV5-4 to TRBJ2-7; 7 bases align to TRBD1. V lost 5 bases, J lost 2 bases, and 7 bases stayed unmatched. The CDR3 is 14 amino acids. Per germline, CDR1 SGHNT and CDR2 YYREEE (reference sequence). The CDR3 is CASRPQGMAYEQYF. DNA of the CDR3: TGTGCCAGCAGACCACAGGGGATGGCCTACGAGCAGTACTTC.

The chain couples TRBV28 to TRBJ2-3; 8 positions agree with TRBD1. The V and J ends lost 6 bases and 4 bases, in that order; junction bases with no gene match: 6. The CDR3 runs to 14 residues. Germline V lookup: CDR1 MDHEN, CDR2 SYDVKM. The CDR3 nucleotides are TGTGCCAGCAGGGCTCAGGGGGCCTCAGATACGCAGTATTTT. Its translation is CASRAQGASDTQYF.

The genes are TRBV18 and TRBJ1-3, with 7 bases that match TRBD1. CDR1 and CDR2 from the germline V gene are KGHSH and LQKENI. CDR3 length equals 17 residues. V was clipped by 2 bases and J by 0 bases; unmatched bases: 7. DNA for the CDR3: TGTGCCAGCTCACCATTACGGGACAGAGGCTCTGGAAACACCATATATTTT. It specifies CASSPLRDRGSGNTIYF.

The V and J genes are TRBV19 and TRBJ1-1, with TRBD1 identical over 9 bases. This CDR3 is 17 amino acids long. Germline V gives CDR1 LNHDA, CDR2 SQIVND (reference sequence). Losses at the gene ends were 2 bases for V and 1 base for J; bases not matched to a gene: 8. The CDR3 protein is CASSIKGQGVRNTEAFF. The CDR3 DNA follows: TGTGCCAGTAGTATAAAGGGACAGGGAGTTAGGAACACTGAAGCTTTCTTT.

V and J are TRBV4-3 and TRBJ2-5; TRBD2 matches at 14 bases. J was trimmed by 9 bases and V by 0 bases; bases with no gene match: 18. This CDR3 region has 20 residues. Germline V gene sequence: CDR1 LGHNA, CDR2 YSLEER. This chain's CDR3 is CASSQDYGLAGGSLSPAQYF. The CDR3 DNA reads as TGCGCCAGCAGCCAAGATTACGGACTAGCGGGGGGCTCTTTGAGTCCGGCCCAGTACTTC.

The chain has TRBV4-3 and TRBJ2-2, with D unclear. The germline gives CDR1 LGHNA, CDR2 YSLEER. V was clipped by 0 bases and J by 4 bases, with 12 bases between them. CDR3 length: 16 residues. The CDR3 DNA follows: TGCGCCAGCAGCCAAGAATGGCGGCTTCGCACCGGGGAGCTGTTTTTT. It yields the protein CASSQEWRLRTGELFF.

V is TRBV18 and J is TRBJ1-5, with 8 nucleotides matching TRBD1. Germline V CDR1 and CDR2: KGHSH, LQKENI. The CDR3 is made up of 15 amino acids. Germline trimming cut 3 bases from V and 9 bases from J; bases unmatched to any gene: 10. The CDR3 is CASSPGQASFRPQHF. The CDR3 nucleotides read TGTGCCAGCTCACCGGGACAGGCCTCTTTCCGGCCCCAGCATTTT. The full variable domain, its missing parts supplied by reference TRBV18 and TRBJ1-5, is NAGVMQNPRHLVRRRGQEARLRCSPMKGHSHVYWYRQLPEEGLKFMVYLQKENIIDESGMPKERFSAEFPKEGPSILRIQQVVRGDSAAYFCASSPGQASFRPQHFGDGTRLSIL.

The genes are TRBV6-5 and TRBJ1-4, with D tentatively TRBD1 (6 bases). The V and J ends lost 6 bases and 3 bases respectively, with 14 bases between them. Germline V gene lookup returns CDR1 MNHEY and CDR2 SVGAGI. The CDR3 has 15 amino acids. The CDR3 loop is CASRPTGGPNEKLFF. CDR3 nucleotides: TGTGCCAGCAGGCCGACCGGGGGGCCTAATGAAAAACTGTTTTTT.

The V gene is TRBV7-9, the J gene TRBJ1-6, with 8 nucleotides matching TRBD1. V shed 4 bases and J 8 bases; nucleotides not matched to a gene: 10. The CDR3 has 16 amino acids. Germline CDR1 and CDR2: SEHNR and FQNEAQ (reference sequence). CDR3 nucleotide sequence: TGTGCCAGCAGCTCAAGGGGGGACAGGCCGGATTCACCCCTCCACTTT. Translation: CASSSRGDRPDSPLHF.

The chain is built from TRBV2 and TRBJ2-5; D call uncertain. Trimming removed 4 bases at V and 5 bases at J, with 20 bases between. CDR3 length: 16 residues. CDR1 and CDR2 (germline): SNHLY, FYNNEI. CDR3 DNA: TGTGCCAGCAGTGTACCCGGAACCACTCAAGGGGAGACCCAGTACTTC. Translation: CASSVPGTTQGETQYF.

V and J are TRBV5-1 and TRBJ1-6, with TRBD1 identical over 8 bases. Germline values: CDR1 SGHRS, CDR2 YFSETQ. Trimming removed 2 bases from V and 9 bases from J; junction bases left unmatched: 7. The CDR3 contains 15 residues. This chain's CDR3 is CASSLTGGDRSPLHF. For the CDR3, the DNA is TGCGCCAGCAGCTTAACAGGGGGGGACCGTTCACCCCTCCACTTT.

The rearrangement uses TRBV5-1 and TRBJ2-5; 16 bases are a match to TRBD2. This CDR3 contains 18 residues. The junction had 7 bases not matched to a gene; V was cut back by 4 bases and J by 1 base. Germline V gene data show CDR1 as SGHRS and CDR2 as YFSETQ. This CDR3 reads CASSRGTSGRGRQETQYF. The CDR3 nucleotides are TGCGCCAGCAGCAGGGGGACTAGCGGGAGGGGCCGCCAAGAGACCCAGTACTTC.